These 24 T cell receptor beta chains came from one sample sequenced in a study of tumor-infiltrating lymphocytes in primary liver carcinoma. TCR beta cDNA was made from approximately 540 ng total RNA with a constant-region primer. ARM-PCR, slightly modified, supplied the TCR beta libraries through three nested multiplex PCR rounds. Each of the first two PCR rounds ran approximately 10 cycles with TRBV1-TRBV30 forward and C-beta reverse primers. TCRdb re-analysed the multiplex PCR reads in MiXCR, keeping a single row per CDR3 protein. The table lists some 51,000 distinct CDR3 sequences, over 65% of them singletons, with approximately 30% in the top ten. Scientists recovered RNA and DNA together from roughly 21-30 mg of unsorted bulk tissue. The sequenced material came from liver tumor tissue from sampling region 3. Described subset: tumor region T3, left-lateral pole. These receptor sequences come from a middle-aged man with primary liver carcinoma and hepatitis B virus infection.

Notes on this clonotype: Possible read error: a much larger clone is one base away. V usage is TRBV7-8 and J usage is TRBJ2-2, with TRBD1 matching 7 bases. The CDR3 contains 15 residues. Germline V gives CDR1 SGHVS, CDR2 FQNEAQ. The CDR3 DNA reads TGTGTCAGCCCCCAAGGGGGCGCGGGCACCGGGGAGCTGTTTTTT. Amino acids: CVSPQGGAGTGELFF.

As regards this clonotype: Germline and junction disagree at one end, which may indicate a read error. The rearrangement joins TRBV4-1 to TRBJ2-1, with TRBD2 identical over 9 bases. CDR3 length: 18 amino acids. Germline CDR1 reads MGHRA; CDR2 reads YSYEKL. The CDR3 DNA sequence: TGCGCCTGCAGCCGTAACGCGATTGGACTAGCGAGGGGGGATGAGCAGTTCTTC. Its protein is CACSRNAIGLARGDEQFF.

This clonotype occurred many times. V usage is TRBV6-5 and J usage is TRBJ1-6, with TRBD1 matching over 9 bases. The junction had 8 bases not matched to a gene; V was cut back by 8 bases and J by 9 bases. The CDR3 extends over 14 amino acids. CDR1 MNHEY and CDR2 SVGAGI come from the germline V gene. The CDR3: CASSPGTGSSPLHF. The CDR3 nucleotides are TGTGCCAGCTCTCCTGGGACAGGGAGTTCACCCCTCCACTTT.

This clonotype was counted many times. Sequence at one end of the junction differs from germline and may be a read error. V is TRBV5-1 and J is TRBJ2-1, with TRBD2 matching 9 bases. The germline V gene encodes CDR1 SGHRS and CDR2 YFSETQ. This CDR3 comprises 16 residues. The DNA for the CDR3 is TGCGCCAGCAGCCTGCCTACTAGCGGGTCCTTCAATGAGCAGTTCTTC. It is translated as CASSLPTSGSFNEQFF. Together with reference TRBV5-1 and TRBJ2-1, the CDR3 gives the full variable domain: KAGVTQTPRYLIKTRGQQVTLSCSPISGHRSVSWYQQTPGQGLQFLFEYFSETQRNKGNFPGRFSGRQFSNSRSEMNVSTLELGDSALYLCASSLPTSGSFNEQFFGPGTRLTVL.

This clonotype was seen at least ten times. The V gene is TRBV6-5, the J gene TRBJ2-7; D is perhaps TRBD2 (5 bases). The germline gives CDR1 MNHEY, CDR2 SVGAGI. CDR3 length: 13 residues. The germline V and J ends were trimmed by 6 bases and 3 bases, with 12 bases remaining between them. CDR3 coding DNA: TGTGCCAGCAGCCGCGCGAGCGGCTACGAGCAGTACTTC. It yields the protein CASSRASGYEQYF.

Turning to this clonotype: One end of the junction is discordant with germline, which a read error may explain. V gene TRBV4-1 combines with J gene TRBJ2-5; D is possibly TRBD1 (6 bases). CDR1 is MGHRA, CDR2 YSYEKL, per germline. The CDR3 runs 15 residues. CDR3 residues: CAGSPWDTSRETQYF. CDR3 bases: TGCGCCGGCAGCCCTTGGGACACTTCGAGGGAGACCCAGTACTTC.

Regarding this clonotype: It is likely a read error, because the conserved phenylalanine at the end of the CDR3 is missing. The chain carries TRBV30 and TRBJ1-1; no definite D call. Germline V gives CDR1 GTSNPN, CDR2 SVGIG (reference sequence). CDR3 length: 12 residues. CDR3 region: CAWSQMNTEAFL. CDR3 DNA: TGTGCATGGAGCCAGATGAACACTGAAGCTTTCCTT.

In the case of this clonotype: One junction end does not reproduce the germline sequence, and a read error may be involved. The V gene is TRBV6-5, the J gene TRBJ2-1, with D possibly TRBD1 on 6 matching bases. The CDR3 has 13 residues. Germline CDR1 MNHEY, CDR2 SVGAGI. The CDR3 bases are TGTGCCAGCAACCCAACAGGGAACAACGAGCAGTTCTTC. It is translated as CASNPTGNNEQFF.

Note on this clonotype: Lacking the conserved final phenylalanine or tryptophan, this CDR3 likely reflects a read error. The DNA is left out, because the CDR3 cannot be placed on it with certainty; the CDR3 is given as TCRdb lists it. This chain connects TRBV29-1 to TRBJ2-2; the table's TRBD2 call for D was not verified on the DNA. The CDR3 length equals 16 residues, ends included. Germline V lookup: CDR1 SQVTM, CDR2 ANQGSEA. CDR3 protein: CSVEAAGRSSTGELVL.

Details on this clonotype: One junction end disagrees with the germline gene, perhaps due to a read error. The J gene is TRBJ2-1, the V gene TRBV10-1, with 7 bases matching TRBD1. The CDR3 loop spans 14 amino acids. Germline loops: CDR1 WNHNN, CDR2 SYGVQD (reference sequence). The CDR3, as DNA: TGCGCCTGCAGGGACAGAGGCTCCTACAATGAGCAGTTCTTC. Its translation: CACRDRGSYNEQFF.

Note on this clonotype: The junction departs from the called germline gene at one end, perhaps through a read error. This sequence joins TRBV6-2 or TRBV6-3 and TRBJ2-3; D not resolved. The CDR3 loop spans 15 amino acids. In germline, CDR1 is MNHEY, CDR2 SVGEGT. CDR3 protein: CVSSFDTPSTDTQYF. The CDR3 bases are TGTGTCAGCAGCTTTGACACCCCTAGCACAGATACGCAGTATTTT.

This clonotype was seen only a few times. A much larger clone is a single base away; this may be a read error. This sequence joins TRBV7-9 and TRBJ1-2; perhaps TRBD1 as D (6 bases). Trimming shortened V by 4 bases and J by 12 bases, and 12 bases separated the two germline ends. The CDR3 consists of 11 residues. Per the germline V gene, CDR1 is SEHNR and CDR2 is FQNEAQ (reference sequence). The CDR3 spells CASSWGRDHTF. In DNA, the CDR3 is TGTGCCAGCAGCTGGGGGCGCGACCACACCTTC.

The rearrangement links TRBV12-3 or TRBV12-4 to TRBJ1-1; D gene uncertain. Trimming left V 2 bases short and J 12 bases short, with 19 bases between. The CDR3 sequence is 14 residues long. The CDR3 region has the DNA TGTGCCAGCAGTTTAATTGGGGAACGCACTGAGTCTTTCTTT. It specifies CASSLIGERTESFF.

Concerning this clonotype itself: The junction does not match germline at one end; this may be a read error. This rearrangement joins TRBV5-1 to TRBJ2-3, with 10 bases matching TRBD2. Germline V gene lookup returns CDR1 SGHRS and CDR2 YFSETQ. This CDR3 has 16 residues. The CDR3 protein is CVSSLNPSGSGDMQYF. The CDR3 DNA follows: TGCGTCAGCAGCTTGAATCCTAGCGGGAGTGGAGATATGCAGTATTTT.

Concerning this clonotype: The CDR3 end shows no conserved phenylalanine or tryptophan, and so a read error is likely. In nucleotides, the CDR3 is TGTGCCAGCACCACTGCTGTGCCTACAGGAGGGCAGACCCAGTACTCC. It encodes CASTTAVPTGGQTQYS. The chain employs TRBV5-5 and TRBJ2-5; weak D call: TRBD2 (6 bases). Germline CDR1 SGHKS, CDR2 YYEKEE (reference sequence). The germline V and J ends were trimmed by 6 bases and 6 bases, with 24 bases remaining between them. The CDR3 runs 16 residues.

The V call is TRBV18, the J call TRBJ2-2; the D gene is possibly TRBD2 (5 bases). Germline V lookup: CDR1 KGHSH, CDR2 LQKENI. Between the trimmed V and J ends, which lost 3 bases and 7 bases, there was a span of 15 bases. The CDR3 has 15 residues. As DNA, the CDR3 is TGTGCCAGCTCACCTACAACTAGTGGCGTCGGGGAGCTGTTTTTT. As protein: CASSPTTSGVGELFF.

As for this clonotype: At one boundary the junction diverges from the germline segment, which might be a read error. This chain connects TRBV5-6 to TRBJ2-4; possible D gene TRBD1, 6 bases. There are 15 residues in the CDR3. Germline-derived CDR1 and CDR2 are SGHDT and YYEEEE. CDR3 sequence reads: CTSSLLGGLGNIQYF. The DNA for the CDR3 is TGTACCAGTAGCTTGTTAGGGGGATTAGGAAACATTCAGTACTTC.

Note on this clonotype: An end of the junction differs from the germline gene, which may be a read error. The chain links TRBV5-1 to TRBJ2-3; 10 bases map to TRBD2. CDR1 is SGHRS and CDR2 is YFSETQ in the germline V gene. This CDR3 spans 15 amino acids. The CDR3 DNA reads TGCGCCAGCAGCTTGTTAGCGGGAGGCACAGGTACGCAGTATTTT. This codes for CASSLLAGGTGTQYF.

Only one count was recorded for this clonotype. The CDR3 region is CASSMQAGVYEQYF. The CDR3 DNA sequence: TGTGCCAGCAGCATGCAAGCTGGAGTCTACGAGCAGTACTTC. This sequence joins TRBV28 and TRBJ2-7; D is unresolved. Per the germline V gene, CDR1 is MDHEN and CDR2 is SYDVKM. Trimming cost V 6 bases and J 3 bases, with 15 bases left between them. The CDR3 contains 14 residues.

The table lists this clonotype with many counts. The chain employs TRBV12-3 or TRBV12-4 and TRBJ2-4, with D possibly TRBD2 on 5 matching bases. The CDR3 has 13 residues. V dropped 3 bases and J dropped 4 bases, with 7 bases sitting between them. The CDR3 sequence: CASSFGGKNIQYF. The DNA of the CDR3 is TGTGCCAGCAGTTTTGGAGGAAAAAACATTCAGTACTTC.

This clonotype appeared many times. The chain's CDR3 is CATSGIGNSGANVLTF. The CDR3 nucleotides are TGTGCCACCAGTGGGATTGGGAACTCTGGGGCCAACGTCCTGACTTTC. The chain links TRBV24-1 to TRBJ2-6; D remains unclear. Germline V gene lookup returns CDR1 KGHDR and CDR2 SFDVKD. V was cut by 5 bases and J by 0 bases, with 10 bases left in between. The CDR3 extends over 16 amino acids.

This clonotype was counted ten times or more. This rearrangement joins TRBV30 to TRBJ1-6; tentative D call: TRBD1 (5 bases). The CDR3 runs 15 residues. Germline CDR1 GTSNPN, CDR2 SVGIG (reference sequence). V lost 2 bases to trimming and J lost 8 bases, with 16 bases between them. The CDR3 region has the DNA TGTGCCTGGAGTCCGAAAAGGGGTGTCGATTCACCCCTCCACTTT. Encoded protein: CAWSPKRGVDSPLHF. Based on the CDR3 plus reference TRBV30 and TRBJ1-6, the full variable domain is SQTIHQWPATLVQPVGSPLSLECTVEGTSNPNLYWYRQAAGRGLQLLFYSVGIGQISSEVPQNLSASRPQDRQFILSSKKLLLSDSGFYLCAWSPKRGVDSPLHFGNGTRLTVT.

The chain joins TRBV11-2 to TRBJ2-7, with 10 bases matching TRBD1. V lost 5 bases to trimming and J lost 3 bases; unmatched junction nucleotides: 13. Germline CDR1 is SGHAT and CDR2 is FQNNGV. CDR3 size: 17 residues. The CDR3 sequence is CASSVDPPGQGSYEQYF. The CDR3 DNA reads TGTGCCAGCAGCGTCGACCCGCCGGGACAGGGGAGCTACGAGCAGTACTTC.

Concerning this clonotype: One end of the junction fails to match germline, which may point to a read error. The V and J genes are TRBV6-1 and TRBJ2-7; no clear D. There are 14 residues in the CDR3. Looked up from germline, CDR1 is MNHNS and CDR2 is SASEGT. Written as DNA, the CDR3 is TGTGTCAGCAGCCTCCGGTATAAAACCTACGAGCAGTACTTC. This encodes CVSSLRYKTYEQYF.